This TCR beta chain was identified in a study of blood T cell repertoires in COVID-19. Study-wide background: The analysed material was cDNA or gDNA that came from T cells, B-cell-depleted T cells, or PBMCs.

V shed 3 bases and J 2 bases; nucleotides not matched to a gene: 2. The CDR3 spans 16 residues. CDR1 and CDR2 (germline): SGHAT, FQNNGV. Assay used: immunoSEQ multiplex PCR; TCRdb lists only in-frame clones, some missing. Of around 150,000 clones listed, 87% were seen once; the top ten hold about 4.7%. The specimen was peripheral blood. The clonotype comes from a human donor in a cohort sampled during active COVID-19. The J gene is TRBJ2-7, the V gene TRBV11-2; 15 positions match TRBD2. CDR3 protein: CASSFGTSGRPYEQYF. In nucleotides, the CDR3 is TGTGCCAGCAGCTTCGGGACTAGCGGGAGGCCCTACGAGCAGTACTTC.